The count of the clone carrying this TCR beta chain is one. This sample was included in a study of shared clonotypes between healthy human individuals. Donors had no recently reported acute infections or vaccinations and were HIV-negative. Sequenced by immunoSEQ multiplex PCR; TCRdb stores in-frame clones only, minus some. The sample carries roughly 2.5 million clones, just over 90% recorded once. The sample was naive CD4+ T cells sorted from blood. The subset here: CD45RA+ positively selected. This clonotype was obtained from a man aged 18 to 29 in good health.

The CDR3 DNA follows: TGCGCCAGCAGCCCCACCGGGCGGAACATACAATCTGAGCAGTTCTTC. Protein product: CASSPTGRNIQSEQFF. The chain employs TRBV5-1 and TRBJ2-1; D is uncertain. V shed 4 bases and J shed 9 bases, with 23 bases lying between them. The germline V gene encodes CDR1 SGHRS and CDR2 YFSETQ. There are 16 residues in the CDR3.